Sequencing of this T cell receptor beta chain was carried out in a study of T cell responses to AZD1222 COVID-19 vaccine. The protocol was immunoSEQ multiplex PCR, while the TCRdb copy is restricted to in-frame clones and leaves out a portion. The repertoire holds 150,000 to 200,000 clones, roughly 94% seen once, with roughly 5% in the top ten. There are 13 residues in the CDR3. J gave up 3 bases and V 4 bases, and 4 bases lay outside the gene matches. The germline V gene encodes CDR1 SGHKS and CDR2 YYEKEE (reference sequence). The chain is built from TRBV5-5 and TRBJ2-7; 7 positions agree with TRBD1. Specimen: peripheral blood, collected 28 days after the second AZD1222 dose. This TCR derives from an adult who received the AZD1222 COVID-19 vaccine. CDR3: CASSRTGDYEQYF. Here the CDR3 DNA reads TGTGCCAGCAGCCGGACAGGAGACTACGAGCAGTACTTC.